What follows are 17 T cell receptor beta chains derived from one specimen sequenced in a study of resident and recirculating memory T cells in vitiligo. Method: immunoSEQ multiplex PCR; TCRdb's copy keeps in-frame clones and lacks some. Of around 70,000 clones listed, about nine tenths are singletons. The source material was blood. The receptors were gathered from a male donor with vitiligo.

A word on this clone: Other DNA sequences in the same sample also yield this CDR3. This chain links TRBV9 with TRBJ2-7, with D unclear. Germline V lookup: CDR1 SGDLS, CDR2 YYNGEE. V was cut by 3 bases and J by 0 bases, with 10 bases left in between. The CDR3 has 14 residues. CDR3 nucleotides: TGTGCCAGCAGCGGGCTACGAGGCTCCTACGAGCAGTACTTC. It is translated as CASSGLRGSYEQYF.

The chain recombines TRBV18 with TRBJ1-1; the match to TRBD1 covers 7 bases. V shed 0 bases, J shed 5 bases, and the junction held 9 bases outside the gene matches. In germline, CDR1 is KGHSH, CDR2 LQKENI. The CDR3 contains 16 residues. The CDR3 is CASSPPGNRGGTEAFF. As DNA, the CDR3 is TGTGCCAGCTCACCACCGGGCAACAGGGGAGGTACTGAAGCTTTCTTT.

The chain couples TRBV4-3 to TRBJ1-2, with 7 bases matching TRBD1. Germline CDR1 and CDR2: LGHNA and YSLEER. Trimming took 4 bases from V and 2 from J; bases not matched to a gene: 4. This CDR3 region has 14 residues. CDR3 residues: CASSRTGANYGYTF. The DNA of the CDR3 is TGCGCCAGCAGCCGAACAGGGGCCAACTATGGCTACACCTTC.

This clone was detected only once. J is TRBJ2-5 and V is TRBV19, with 11 bases that match TRBD1. CDR1 LNHDA and CDR2 SQIVND come from the germline V gene (reference sequence). The CDR3 is 16 residues long. Unmatched junction bases numbered 8, after V lost 6 bases and J lost 2 bases. Here the CDR3 DNA reads TGTGCCAGTAGGAACCCGGGACAGGGGGGGCAAGAGACCCAGTACTTC. The encoded protein is CASRNPGQGGQETQYF.

J is TRBJ1-1 and V is TRBV7-9; possible D gene TRBD1, 5 bases. The CDR3 is 15 amino acids. V was trimmed by 6 bases and J by 2 bases, leaving 16 bases between them. In germline, CDR1 is SEHNR, CDR2 FQNEAQ (reference sequence). Written as DNA, the CDR3 is TGTGCCAGCAGTAACCCCGGACAACGAAACACTGAAGCTTTCTTT. Encoded protein: CASSNPGQRNTEAFF.

CDR3 DNA sequence: TGCGCCAGCAGCTTGTATTCTAGCGGTCAAGAGACCCAGTACTTC. Protein sequence: CASSLYSSGQETQYF. V gene TRBV5-1 combines with J gene TRBJ2-5; 7 nucleotides agree with TRBD2. CDR1 and CDR2 (germline): SGHRS, YFSETQ. The CDR3 sequence is 15 residues long. Trimming cost V 1 base and J 2 bases; bases outside gene matches: 5. Using reference TRBV5-1 and TRBJ2-5 for the parts outside the CDR3, the full variable domain is KAGVTQTPRYLIKTRGQQVTLSCSPISGHRSVSWYQQTPGQGLQFLFEYFSETQRNKGNFPGRFSGRQFSNSRSEMNVSTLELGDSALYLCASSLYSSGQETQYFGPGTRLLVL.

This chain uses TRBV28 with TRBJ1-5; D gene ambiguous. V shed 7 bases and J shed 5 bases, with 9 bases lying between them. Germline assignment: CDR1 MDHEN and CDR2 SYDVKM. The CDR3 contains 12 residues. The CDR3: CASTREDQPQHF. The CDR3 bases are TGTGCCAGCACGAGGGAAGATCAGCCCCAGCATTTT.

The chain recombines TRBV6-5 with TRBJ1-1, with 7 bases identical to TRBD1. Germline V gives CDR1 MNHEY, CDR2 SVGAGI. The CDR3 consists of 14 residues. The J segment lost 4 bases and the V segment lost 2 bases, leaving 4 bases of the junction unmatched. CDR3 sequence reads: CASSYPGGFTEAFF. DNA of the CDR3: TGTGCCAGCAGTTACCCAGGGGGGTTCACTGAAGCTTTCTTT.

V is TRBV28 and J is TRBJ2-5; possible D gene TRBD1, 6 bases. The CDR3 contains 11 residues. V was cut by 5 bases and J by 6 bases, with 7 bases left in between. Germline loops: CDR1 MDHEN, CDR2 SYDVKM. The CDR3 DNA follows: TGTGCCAGCAGTGACAGGCAGACCCAGTACTTC. This gives the protein CASSDRQTQYF.

This chain uses TRBV6-5 with TRBJ1-3; 7 bases fit TRBD1. Germline lookup yields CDR1 MNHEY and CDR2 SVGAGI. The CDR3 length is 15 residues. The J segment lost 3 bases and the V segment lost 6 bases, leaving 8 bases of the junction unmatched. CDR3 amino acids: CASRNLDRNGNTIYF. CDR3 in DNA: TGTGCCAGCAGGAACCTGGACAGGAATGGAAACACCATATATTTT.

The genes are TRBV19 and TRBJ1-5; maybe TRBD1 (5 bases). CDR3 length: 14 amino acids. Germline-derived CDR1 and CDR2 are LNHDA and SQIVND (reference sequence). V lost 5 bases and J 2 bases, leaving 10 bases between the germline ends. The CDR3 here is CASSRGGGNQPQHF. CDR3 nucleotides: TGTGCCAGTAGTCGGGGAGGGGGCAATCAGCCCCAGCATTTT.

The genes are TRBV11-2 and TRBJ2-5, with 9 positions matching TRBD2. The CDR3 is made up of 16 amino acids. Germline assignment: CDR1 SGHAT and CDR2 FQNNGV. V lost 6 bases and J lost 5; bases outside the gene matches: 13. CDR3 sequence (DNA): TGTGCCAGCAGATCCGAGCGGGGGGCGGCATGGGAGACCCAGTACTTC. Residues: CASRSERGAAWETQYF.

The chain recombines TRBV5-1 with TRBJ2-3, with a weak D call TRBD1 (5 bases). Germline CDR1 SGHRS, CDR2 YFSETQ. The V and J ends lost 4 bases and 3 bases respectively, with 12 bases between them. This CDR3 has 14 amino acids. CDR3: CASSPPGMTDTQYF. Here the CDR3 DNA reads TGCGCCAGCAGCCCTCCAGGGATGACAGATACGCAGTATTTT.

Note on this clone: One end of the junction varies from germline; a read error may be responsible. This chain uses TRBV7-9 with TRBJ1-1, with D tentatively TRBD1 (6 bases). Germline V gene sequence: CDR1 SEHNR, CDR2 FQNEAQ (reference sequence). The CDR3 is 10 residues long. The CDR3 protein is CASSEGHPAF. The CDR3, as DNA: TGTGCCAGCAGCGAGGGACATCCGGCATTT. The variable domain in full, with the rest retrieved from reference TRBV7-9 and TRBJ1-1, is DTGVSQNPRHKITKRGQNVTFRCDPISEHNRLYWYRQTLGQGPEFLTYFQNEAQLEKSRLLSDRFSAERPKGSFSTLEIQRTEQGDSAMYLCASSEGHPAFGQGTRLTVV.

This clone was counted once. The chain recombines TRBV5-1 with TRBJ2-3; D not certain. The CDR3 length is 16 residues. Germline CDR1 is SGHRS and CDR2 is YFSETQ. The V end lost 1 base, the J end lost 4 bases, and 16 bases lay between the germline ends. The CDR3 loop reads CASSLTSPPRADTQYF. In DNA form, the CDR3 reads TGCGCCAGCAGCTTGACATCACCTCCTCGGGCAGATACGCAGTATTTT.

The CDR3 DNA follows: TGTGCCAGCAGACCTACAGGGGTAACGAACTATGGCTACACCTTC. It codes for CASRPTGVTNYGYTF. The chain joins TRBV7-9 to TRBJ1-2, with 7 bases aligning to TRBD1. The CDR3 runs to 15 residues. J lost 2 bases, V lost 6 bases, and 9 bases had no gene match. Germline assignment: CDR1 SEHNR and CDR2 FQNEAQ (reference sequence).

The chain employs TRBV4-3 and TRBJ1-2; D remains ambiguous. The V gene lost 5 bases and the J gene lost 4 bases, with 20 bases spanning the gap. The CDR3 runs 16 residues. CDR1 and CDR2 (germline): LGHNA, YSLEER. The CDR3 loop reads CASSGIGSGAVYGYTF. CDR3 in DNA: TGCGCCAGCAGCGGAATTGGATCGGGAGCGGTCTATGGCTACACCTTC.